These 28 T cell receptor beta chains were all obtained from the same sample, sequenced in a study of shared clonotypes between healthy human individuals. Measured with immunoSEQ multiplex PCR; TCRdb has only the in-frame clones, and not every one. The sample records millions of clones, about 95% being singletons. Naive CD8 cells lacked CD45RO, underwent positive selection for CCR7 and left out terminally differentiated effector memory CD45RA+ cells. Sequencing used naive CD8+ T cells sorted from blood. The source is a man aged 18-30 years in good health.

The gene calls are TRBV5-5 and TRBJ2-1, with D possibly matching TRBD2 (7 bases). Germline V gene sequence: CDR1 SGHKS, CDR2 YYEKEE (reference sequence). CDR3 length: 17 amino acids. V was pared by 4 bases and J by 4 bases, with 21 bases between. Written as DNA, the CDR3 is TGTGCCAGCAGCGTGACAGGAGCGGGACCTTATTACAATGAGCAGTTCTTC. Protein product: CASSVTGAGPYYNEQFF.

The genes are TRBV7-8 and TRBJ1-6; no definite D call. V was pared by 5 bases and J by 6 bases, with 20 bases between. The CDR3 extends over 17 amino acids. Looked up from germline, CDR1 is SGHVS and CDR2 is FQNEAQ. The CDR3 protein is CASSPGERSWVNSPLHF. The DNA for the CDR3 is TGTGCCAGCAGCCCCGGCGAGAGGTCATGGGTTAATTCACCCCTCCACTTT.

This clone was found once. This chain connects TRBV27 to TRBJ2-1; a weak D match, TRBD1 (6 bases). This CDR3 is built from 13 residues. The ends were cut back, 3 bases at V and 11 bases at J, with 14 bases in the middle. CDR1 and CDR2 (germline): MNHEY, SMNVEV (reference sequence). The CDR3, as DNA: TGTGCCAGCAGTTTGGGGACAAGGGGAAAGCAGTTCTTC. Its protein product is CASSLGTRGKQFF.

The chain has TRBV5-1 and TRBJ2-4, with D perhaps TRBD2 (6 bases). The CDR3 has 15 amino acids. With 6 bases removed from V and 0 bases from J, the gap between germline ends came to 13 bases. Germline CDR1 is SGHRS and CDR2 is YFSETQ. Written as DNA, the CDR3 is TGCGCCAGCACCGACCTAGCGCTAGCCAAAAACATTCAGTACTTC. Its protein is CASTDLALAKNIQYF. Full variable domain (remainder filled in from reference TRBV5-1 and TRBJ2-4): KAGVTQTPRYLIKTRGQQVTLSCSPISGHRSVSWYQQTPGQGLQFLFEYFSETQRNKGNFPGRFSGRQFSNSRSEMNVSTLELGDSALYLCASTDLALAKNIQYFGAGTRLSVL.

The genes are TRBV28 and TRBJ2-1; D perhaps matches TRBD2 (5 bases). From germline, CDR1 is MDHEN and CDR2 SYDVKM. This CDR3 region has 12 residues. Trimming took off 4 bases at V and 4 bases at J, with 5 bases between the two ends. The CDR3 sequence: CASSWTYNEQFF. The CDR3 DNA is TGTGCCAGCAGTTGGACTTACAATGAGCAGTTCTTC.

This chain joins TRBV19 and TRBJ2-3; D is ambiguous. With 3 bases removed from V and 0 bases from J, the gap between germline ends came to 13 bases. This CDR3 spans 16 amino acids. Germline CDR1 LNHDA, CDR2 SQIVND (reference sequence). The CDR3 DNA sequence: TGTGCCAGTAGTATGGGCTCCACACTTAGCACAGATACGCAGTATTTT. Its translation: CASSMGSTLSTDTQYF.

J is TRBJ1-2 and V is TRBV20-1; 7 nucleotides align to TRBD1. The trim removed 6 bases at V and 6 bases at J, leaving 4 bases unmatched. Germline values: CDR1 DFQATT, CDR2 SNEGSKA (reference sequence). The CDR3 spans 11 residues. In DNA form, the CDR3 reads TGCAGTGCACAAGGGGGCGATGGCTACACCTTC. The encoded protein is CSAQGGDGYTF.

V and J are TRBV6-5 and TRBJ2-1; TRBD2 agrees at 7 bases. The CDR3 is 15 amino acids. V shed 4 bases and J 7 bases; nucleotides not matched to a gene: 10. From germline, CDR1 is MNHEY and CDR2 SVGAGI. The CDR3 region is CASSSPGGGINEQFF. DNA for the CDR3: TGTGCCAGCAGTTCCCCTGGGGGGGGGATTAATGAGCAGTTCTTC.

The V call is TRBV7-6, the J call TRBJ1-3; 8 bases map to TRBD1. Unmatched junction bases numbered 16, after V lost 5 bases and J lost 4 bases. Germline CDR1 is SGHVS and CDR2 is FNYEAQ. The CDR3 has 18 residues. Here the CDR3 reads CASSQGPGGLGSGNTIYF. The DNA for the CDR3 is TGTGCCAGCAGCCAAGGTCCAGGGGGCTTGGGTTCCGGAAACACCATATATTTT.

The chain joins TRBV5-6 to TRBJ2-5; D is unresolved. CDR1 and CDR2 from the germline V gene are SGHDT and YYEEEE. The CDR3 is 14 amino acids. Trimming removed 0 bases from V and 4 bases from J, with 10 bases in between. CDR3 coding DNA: TGTGCCAGCAGCTTGGCGTACAAGATAGAGACCCAGTACTTC. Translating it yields CASSLAYKIETQYF.

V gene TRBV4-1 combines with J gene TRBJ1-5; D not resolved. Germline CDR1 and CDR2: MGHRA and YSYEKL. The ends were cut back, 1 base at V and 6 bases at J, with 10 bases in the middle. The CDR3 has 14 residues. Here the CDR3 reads CASSQGGMVQPQHF. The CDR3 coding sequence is TGCGCCAGCAGCCAAGGAGGGATGGTTCAGCCCCAGCATTTT.

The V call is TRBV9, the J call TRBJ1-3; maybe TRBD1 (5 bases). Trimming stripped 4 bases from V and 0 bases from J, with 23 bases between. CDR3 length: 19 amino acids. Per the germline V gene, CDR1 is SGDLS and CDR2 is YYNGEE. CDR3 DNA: TGTGCCAGCAGCCCTCGGGACGGCCGCCTACTTTTCTCTGGAAACACCATATATTTT. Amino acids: CASSPRDGRLLFSGNTIYF.

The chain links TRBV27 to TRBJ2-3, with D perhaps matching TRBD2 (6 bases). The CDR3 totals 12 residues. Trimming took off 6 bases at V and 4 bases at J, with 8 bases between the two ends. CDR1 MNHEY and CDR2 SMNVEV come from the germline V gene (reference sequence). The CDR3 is CASSRLADTQYF. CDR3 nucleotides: TGTGCCAGCAGCCGACTAGCAGATACGCAGTATTTT.

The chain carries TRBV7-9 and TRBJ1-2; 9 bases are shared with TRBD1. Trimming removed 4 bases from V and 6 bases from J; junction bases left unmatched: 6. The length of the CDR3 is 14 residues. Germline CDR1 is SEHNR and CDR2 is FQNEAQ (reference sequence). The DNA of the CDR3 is TGTGCCAGCAGCTCCCGGGACAGGGTAGATGGCTACACCTTC. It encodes CASSSRDRVDGYTF.

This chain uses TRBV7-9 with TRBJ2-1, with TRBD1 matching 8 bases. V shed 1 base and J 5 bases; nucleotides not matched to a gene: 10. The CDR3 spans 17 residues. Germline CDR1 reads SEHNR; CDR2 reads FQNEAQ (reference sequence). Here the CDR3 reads CASSLVRGQGVNNEQFF. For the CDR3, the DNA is TGTGCCAGCAGCTTAGTACGTGGACAGGGAGTAAACAATGAGCAGTTCTTC.

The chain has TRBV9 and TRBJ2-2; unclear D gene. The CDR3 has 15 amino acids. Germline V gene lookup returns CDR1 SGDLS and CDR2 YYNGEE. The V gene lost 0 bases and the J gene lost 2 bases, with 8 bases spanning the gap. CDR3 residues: CASSVDHPNTGELFF. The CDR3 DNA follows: TGTGCCAGCAGCGTAGATCACCCAAACACCGGGGAGCTGTTTTTT.

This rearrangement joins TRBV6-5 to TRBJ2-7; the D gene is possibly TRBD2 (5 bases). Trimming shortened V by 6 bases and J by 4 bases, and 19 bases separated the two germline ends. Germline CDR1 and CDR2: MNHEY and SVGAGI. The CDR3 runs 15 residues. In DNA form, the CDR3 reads TGTGCCAGCAGCTCCGGGGAGCTTCAACTATACGAGCAGTACTTC. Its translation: CASSSGELQLYEQYF.

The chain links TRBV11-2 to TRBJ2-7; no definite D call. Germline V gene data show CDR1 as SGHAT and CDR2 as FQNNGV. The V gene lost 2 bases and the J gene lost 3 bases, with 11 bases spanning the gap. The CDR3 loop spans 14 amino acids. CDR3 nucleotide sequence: TGTGCCAGCAGCTTAAACAGCGATTACTACGAGCAGTACTTC. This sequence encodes CASSLNSDYYEQYF.

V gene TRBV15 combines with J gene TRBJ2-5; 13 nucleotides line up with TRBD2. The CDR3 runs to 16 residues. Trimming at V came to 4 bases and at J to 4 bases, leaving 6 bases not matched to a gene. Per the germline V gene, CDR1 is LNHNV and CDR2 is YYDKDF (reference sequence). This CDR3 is CATSTGGTSGTETQYF. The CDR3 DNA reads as TGTGCCACCAGCACCGGCGGGACTAGCGGGACAGAGACCCAGTACTTC.

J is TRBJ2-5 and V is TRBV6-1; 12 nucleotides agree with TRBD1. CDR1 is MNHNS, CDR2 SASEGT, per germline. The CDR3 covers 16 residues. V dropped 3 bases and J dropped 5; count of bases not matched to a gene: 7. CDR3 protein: CASSDSGTGGWETQYF. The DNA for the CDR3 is TGTGCCAGCAGTGATTCCGGGACAGGGGGCTGGGAGACCCAGTACTTC.

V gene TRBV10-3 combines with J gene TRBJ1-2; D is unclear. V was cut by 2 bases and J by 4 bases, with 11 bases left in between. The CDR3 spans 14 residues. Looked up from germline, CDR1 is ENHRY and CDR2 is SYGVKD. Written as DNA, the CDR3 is TGTGCCATCAGTGAGAATTCTGAGGTCTATGGCTACACCTTC. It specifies CAISENSEVYGYTF.

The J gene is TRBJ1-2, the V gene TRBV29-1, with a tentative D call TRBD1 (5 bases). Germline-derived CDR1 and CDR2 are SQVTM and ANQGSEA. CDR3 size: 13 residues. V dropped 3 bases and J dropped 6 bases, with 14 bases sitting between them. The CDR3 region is CSVEVPGSHGYTF. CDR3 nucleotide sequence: TGCAGCGTTGAGGTTCCAGGGAGTCATGGCTACACCTTC.

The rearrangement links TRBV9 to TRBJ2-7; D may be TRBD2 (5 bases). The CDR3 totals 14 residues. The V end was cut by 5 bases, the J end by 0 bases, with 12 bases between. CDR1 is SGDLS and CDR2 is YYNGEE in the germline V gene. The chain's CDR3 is CASSMDFVSYEQYF. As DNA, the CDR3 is TGTGCCAGCAGTATGGACTTTGTCTCCTACGAGCAGTACTTC.

The CDR3 protein is CASSVAGSRETQYF. In nucleotides, the CDR3 is TGCGCCAGCAGTGTAGCGGGGTCCAGGGAGACCCAGTACTTC. The chain has TRBV10-1 and TRBJ2-5; 8 nucleotides align to TRBD2. This CDR3 comprises 14 residues. Germline assignment: CDR1 WNHNN and CDR2 SYGVQD (reference sequence). With V trimmed by 4 bases and J by 5 bases, 6 bases remained unmatched.

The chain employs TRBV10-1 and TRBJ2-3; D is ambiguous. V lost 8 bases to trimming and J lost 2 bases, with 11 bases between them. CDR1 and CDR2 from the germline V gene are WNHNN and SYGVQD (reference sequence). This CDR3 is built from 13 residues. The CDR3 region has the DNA TGCGCCAGCGGCGCCGTGGACACAGATACGCAGTATTTT. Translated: CASGAVDTDTQYF.

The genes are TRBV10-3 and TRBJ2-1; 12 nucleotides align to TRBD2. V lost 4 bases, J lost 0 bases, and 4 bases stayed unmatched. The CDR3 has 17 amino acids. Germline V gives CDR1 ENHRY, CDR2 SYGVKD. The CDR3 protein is CAISGTSGAYSYNEQFF. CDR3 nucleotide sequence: TGTGCCATCAGTGGGACTAGCGGGGCCTACTCCTACAATGAGCAGTTCTTC.

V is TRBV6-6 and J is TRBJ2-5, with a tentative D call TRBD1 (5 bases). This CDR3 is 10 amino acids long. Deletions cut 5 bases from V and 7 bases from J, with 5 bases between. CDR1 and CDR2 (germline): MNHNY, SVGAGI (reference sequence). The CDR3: CASSQGTQYF. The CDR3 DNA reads TGTGCCAGCAGTCAGGGGACCCAGTACTTC.

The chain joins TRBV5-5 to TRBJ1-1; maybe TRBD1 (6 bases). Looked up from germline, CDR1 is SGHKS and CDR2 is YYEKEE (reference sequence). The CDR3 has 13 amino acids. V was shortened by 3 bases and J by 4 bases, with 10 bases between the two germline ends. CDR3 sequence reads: CASSWDIGTEAFF. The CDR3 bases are TGTGCCAGCAGCTGGGACATTGGCACTGAAGCTTTCTTT.